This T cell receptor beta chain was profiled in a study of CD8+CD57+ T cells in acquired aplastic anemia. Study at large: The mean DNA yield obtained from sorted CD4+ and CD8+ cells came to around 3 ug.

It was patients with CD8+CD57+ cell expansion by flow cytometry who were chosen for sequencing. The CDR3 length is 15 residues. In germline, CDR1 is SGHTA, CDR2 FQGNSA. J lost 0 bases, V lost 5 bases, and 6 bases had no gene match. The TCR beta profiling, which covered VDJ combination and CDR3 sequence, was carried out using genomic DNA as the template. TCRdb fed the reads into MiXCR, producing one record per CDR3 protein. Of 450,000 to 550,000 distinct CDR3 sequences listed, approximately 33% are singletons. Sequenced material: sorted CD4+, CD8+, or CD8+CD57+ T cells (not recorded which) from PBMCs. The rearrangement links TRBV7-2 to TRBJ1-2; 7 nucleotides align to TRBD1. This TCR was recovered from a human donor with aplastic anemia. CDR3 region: CASSENRGANYGYTF. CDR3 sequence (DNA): TGTGCCAGCAGCGAAAACAGGGGCGCTAACTATGGCTACACCTTC.